The text below deals with one T cell receptor beta chain. Its antigen remains undetermined. Base qualities are not at hand, and no much larger clone is one base apart. The data derive from a study of shared clonotypes between healthy human individuals (dated by TCRdb to the early 2020s). Notes on the research overall: The cohort included three men and two women between 18 and 49 years of age. Per donor, three plates each were used for CD4 naive and CD4 memory, two for CD8 naive, and one for CD8 memory. Blood TCR repertoires of a handful of healthy adults were deeply sequenced to estimate repertoire size and the extent of clonotype sharing between individuals. Different laboratories and diverse techniques were used to prepare libraries and sequence TCR repertoires, to increase sequencing depth and limit assay-specific biases. Each donor's leukapheresis produced roughly between roughly 0.85 and 9.5 billion PBMCs.

Study-level results and caveats: Only blood was sampled, and tissue TCR repertoires likely differ from those in blood. Sharing across several donors was observed for 4.5% to 6.5% of naive CD4, over 3% of naive CD8, over 2% of memory CD4, and 0.4% of memory CD8 clonotypes. Naive subsets generally had larger estimated clonotype richness than memory subsets. Higher generation probabilities were observed for clonotypes shared by all four sorted-subset donors than for non-shared clonotypes. Pairwise subsampling led to the expectation that sequencing depth would affect the degree of clonotype sharing among donors. Even with the large sequencing depth, rarefaction of the sorted-subset datasets indicated that sequencing was incomplete. Because the study included only a small number of donors, the genetic and exposure-history diversity represented was limited.

From cysteine to phenylalanine, the CDR3 is 13 amino acids long. The kept DNA is CDR3 alone, 39 bases in frame from the first base. For CDR1 and CDR2, the germline V gene (reference sequence) lists MNHNY and SVGAGI. V sheds 3 bases and J sheds 7 bases, leaving 12 bases between their ends. The donors were healthy, HIV-negative adults who had no recently reported acute infections or vaccinations. Every donor was a Caucasian adult residing in Nashville, Tennessee, USA. CD4+ T cells were enriched by magnetic negative selection, after which naive cells were positively selected on CD45RA and the negative fraction was taken as the memory subset. Blood was obtained by leukapheresis, after which PBMCs were separated by Ficoll-Histopaque density gradient centrifugation and cryopreserved in liquid nitrogen vapor phase. Analytical flow cytometry was used to check the purity and quantity of each magnetically sorted T cell population. From each sorted fraction, genomic DNA was isolated and quantified by UV absorbance on a Nanodrop 2000c.

TCR CDR3 regions were amplified from genomic DNA by multiplex PCR using the deep immunoSEQ assay. Genomic DNA extracted from each cell subset was distributed evenly over all wells of several immunoSEQ 96-well plates, and each plate served as one replicate. For sorted subsets, each replicate PCR was loaded with about 0.2 ug genomic DNA, equivalent to 30,000 or so T cell genomes. Purified libraries were measured with a Qubit 3.0 fluorometer, size-checked on a Bioanalyzer 2100, and measured again with the KAPA Library Quantification kit. Every immunoSEQ 96-well plate was sequenced on a dedicated single-read 150-cycle Illumina NextSeq 550 flow cell. Processing in the source paper ran as follows. Because only junctional sequences without quality scores were contained in the immunoSEQ output, filtering matching that applied to full-length reads could not be performed. Sequences were annotated with PyIR, a Python wrapper for IgBLAST v1.9, using IMGT germline references to assign V/J genes and CDR3. Any read was removed if the V/J assignment was weak (E-value above 1e-6), the CDR3 was missing, or the read contained stop codons, out-of-frame junctions, or ambiguous translated residues. V3J clonotypes were defined as sequences sharing an identical inferred V gene, J gene, and CDR3 amino acid sequence. Percentage overlap between repertoires was calculated by dividing the number of shared unique clonotypes by the size of the smaller repertoire. Richness of each repertoire was evaluated using RTK rarefaction, the Chao1 estimator, and Recon v2.1 estimates of unobserved clonotypes. OLGA was used to compute generation probabilities for all TCRbeta clonotypes that the gDNA method yielded from several donors. TCRdb carries this immuneACCESS record with in-frame sequences only. Its versions omit some clonotypes, under half of them owing to an unresolved V gene in the studies checked, with the rest unexplained. The DNA was the basis for D and trimming; V, J and clone size are from that table. The sample table shows more than 550,000 clones, and roughly 72% are seen once. Together, the top ten hold around 1.7% of the sample.

Sequenced: memory CD4+ T cells sorted from blood. This sample's cell subset or site label indicates: CD45RA-negative fraction. The clonotype was recovered from a woman aged 30 to 39 in good health. This chain joins TRBV6-6 to TRBJ2-5; the D gene lacks a confident call. The nucleotide sequence reads as follows: TGTGCCAGCAGTTATGGGGAAGACTCGACCCAGTACTTC. This translates into CASSYGEDSTQYF.